The 4 T cell receptor beta chains given below trace back to one sample, sequenced in a study of cytomegalovirus exposure and HLA in healthy donors. Primers for the PCR totalled 60 Vbeta and 13 Jbeta. Clones were read by immunoSEQ multiplex PCR, and TCRdb kept only the in-frame ones, dropping some. Its listing shows approximately 140,000 clones. The specimen was PBMCs. These receptors all come from a woman aged 18-30 years in good health and CMV-seronegative.

In regard to this clone: Other DNA sequences of this sample code for an identical CDR3. DNA for the CDR3: TGTGCCAGCAGCCTCGGGGGGGCGTGGAACACTGAAGCTTTCTTT. It codes for CASSLGGAWNTEAFF. J is TRBJ1-1 and V is TRBV9; D perhaps matches TRBD1 (6 bases). The CDR3 sequence is 15 residues long. Looked up from germline, CDR1 is SGDLS and CDR2 is YYNGEE. V was shortened by 4 bases and J by 1 base, with 14 bases between the two germline ends.

This chain joins TRBV7-2 and TRBJ1-2; 8 bases are shared with TRBD1. V was clipped by 2 bases and J by 7 bases; unmatched bases: 9. The V gene's germline CDR1 is SGHTA and CDR2 FQGNSA. The CDR3 totals 15 residues. DNA for the CDR3: TGTGCCAGCAGCTTACCCGAGGGACAGGAATTTGGCTACACCTTC. Translating it yields CASSLPEGQEFGYTF.

The CDR3, as DNA: TGTGCCACCAGCACCGACCTGGGGCTAGCGTTTGGCAATGAGCAGTTCTTC. Its protein is CATSTDLGLAFGNEQFF. The rearrangement links TRBV15 to TRBJ2-1, with D perhaps matching TRBD2 (6 bases). The length of the CDR3 is 17 residues. CDR1 is LNHNV, CDR2 YYDKDF, per germline (reference sequence). V shed 4 bases and J shed 6 bases, with 22 bases lying between them.

The J gene is TRBJ2-1, the V gene TRBV29-1, with 9 bases aligning to TRBD2. This CDR3 spans 11 amino acids. In germline, CDR1 is SQVTM, CDR2 ANQGSEA. V dropped 6 bases and J dropped 9; count of bases not matched to a gene: 3. CDR3 sequence reads: CSVTAGGEQFF. The DNA of the CDR3 is TGCAGCGTCACAGCGGGAGGTGAGCAGTTCTTC.